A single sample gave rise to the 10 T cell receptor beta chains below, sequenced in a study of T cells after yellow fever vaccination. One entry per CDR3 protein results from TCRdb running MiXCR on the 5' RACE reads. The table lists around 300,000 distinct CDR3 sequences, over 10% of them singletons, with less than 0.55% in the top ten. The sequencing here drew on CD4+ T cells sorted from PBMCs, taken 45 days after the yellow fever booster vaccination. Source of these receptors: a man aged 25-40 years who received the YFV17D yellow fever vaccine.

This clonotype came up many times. This CDR3 reads CSARAAGTDTQYF. The CDR3 nucleotides are TGCAGTGCTAGAGCGGCGGGGACAGATACGCAGTATTTT. J is TRBJ2-3 and V is TRBV20-1; D is perhaps TRBD2 (6 bases). The V end was cut by 1 base, the J end by 3 bases, with 8 bases between. Germline values: CDR1 DFQATT, CDR2 SNEGSKA (reference sequence). The length of the CDR3 is 13 residues.

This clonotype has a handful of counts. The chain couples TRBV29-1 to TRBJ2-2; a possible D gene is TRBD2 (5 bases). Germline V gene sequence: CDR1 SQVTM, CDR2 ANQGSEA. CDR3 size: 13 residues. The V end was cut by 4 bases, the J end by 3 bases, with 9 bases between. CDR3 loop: CSVGVSDTGELFF. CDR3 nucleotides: TGCAGCGTTGGGGTTAGCGACACCGGGGAGCTGTTTTTT.

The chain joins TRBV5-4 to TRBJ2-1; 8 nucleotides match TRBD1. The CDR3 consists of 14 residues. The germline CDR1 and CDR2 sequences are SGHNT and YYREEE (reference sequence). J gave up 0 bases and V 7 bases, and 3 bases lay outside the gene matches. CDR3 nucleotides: TGTGCCAGCTACAGGGGGACCTCCTACAATGAGCAGTTCTTC. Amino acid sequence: CASYRGTSYNEQFF.

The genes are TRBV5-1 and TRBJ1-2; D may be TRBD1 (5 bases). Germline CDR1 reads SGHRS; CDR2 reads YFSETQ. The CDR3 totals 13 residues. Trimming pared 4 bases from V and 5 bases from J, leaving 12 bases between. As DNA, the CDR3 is TGCGCCAGCAGCGAAGACAGTAATTATGGCTACACCTTC. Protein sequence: CASSEDSNYGYTF.

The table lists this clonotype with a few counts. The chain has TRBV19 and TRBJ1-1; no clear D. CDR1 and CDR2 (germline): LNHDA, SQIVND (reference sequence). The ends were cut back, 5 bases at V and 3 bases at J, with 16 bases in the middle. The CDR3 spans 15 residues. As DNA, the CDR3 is TGTGCCAGTAGTCTCAGACCTAGGCCCGACACTGAAGCTTTCTTT. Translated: CASSLRPRPDTEAFF.

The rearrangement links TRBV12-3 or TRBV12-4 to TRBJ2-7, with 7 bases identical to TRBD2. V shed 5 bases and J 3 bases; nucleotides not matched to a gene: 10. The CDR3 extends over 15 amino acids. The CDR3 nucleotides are TGTGCCAGCAGTCCCCCGGGTCTAGCGGTCTACGAGCAGTACTTC. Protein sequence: CASSPPGLAVYEQYF.

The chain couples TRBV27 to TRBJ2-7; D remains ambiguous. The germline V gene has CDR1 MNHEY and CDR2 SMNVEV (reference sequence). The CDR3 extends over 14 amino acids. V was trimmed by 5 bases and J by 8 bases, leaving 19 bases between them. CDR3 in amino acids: CASSPTDLGWKQYF. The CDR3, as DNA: TGTGCCAGCAGTCCGACGGACCTGGGCTGGAAGCAGTACTTC.

CDR3 DNA sequence: TGTGCCACGAACAGGGGGCTTTATAACACCGGGGAGCTGTTTTTT. Its protein is CATNRGLYNTGELFF. The chain is built from TRBV6-1 and TRBJ2-2; TRBD1 agrees at 9 bases. From germline, CDR1 is MNHNS and CDR2 SASEGT. V was clipped by 10 bases and J by 2 bases; unmatched bases: 8. This CDR3 is built from 15 residues.

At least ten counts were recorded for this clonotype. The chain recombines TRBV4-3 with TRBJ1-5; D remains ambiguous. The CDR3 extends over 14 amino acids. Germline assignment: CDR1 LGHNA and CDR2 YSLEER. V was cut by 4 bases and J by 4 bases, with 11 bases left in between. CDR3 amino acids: CASSLGNTNQPQHF. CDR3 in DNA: TGCGCCAGCAGCCTTGGGAATACTAATCAGCCCCAGCATTTT.

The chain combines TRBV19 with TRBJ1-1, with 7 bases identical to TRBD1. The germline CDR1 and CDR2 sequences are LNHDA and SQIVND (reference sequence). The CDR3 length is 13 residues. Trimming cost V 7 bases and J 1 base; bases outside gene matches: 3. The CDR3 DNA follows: TGTGCCAGTACCCGACAGGGGAACACTGAAGCTTTCTTT. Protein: CASTRQGNTEAFF.